This TCR beta chain appears in the sequencing data of a study of blood T cell repertoires in COVID-19. In the authors' workflow: It was from reference gene primer amplification that nucleated cell counts were estimated. TCRdb's table, derived via immunoSEQ multiplex PCR, lists solely in-frame clones and lacks some. D and trimming come from the DNA, and the V and J calls and clone size come from that table. The sample yields under 80,000 clones, approximately 80% seen once. The V end lost 3 bases, the J end lost 5 bases, and 8 bases lay between the germline ends. CDR1 and CDR2 (germline): SNHLY, FYNNEI. CDR3 length equals 13 residues. This clone was counted between two and nine times. The same CDR3 is also encoded by other DNA sequences in this sample.

V usage is TRBV2 and J usage is TRBJ1-5; D ambiguous. The sequence came from a woman in her sixties with acute or convalescent COVID-19. The material sequenced was peripheral blood. The CDR3 loop is CASSEGRYQPQHF. DNA for the CDR3: TGTGCCAGCAGTGAGGGCAGATATCAGCCCCAGCATTTT. Supplemented by reference TRBV2 and TRBJ1-5, the full variable domain reads EPEVTQTPSHQVTQMGQEVILRCVPISNHLYFYWYRQILGQKVEFLVSFYNNEISEKSEIFDDQFSVERPDGSNFTLKIRSTKLEDSAMYFCASSEGRYQPQHFGDGTRLSIL.